Judged by abundance, the clone carrying this T cell receptor (beta chain) is medium-sized. This sample's RNA came from whole unsorted tissue. Distant lung tissue was collected more than 3 cm away from the tumor edge. The data were taken from a study of tumor and adjacent non-tumor tissue in lung cancer. For the study at large: Patients comprised 12 adenocarcinoma, 2 squamous cell carcinoma and 1 small cell lung cancer.

The CDR3 spans 15 residues. The V end lost 5 bases, the J end lost 0 bases, and 13 bases lay between the germline ends. Germline V lookup: CDR1 SGHKS, CDR2 YYEKEE (reference sequence). TCRbeta libraries were built with three rounds of nested PCR, modified from ARM-PCR. TCRdb reanalysed the multiplex PCR reads using MiXCR and keeps one entry per CDR3 protein. The top ten hold around 28% of the sample, which has about 48,000 distinct CDR3 sequences, around 64% seen once. V and J are TRBV5-5 and TRBJ2-3, with a tentative D call TRBD1 (5 bases). The TCR originated in a woman aged 70 to 79 with non-small cell lung cancer. The material sequenced was distant non-tumor lung tissue. Written as DNA, the CDR3 is TGTGCCAGCAGGAAGACAGTTTCTAGCACAGATACGCAGTATTTT. It translates to CASRKTVSSTDTQYF.